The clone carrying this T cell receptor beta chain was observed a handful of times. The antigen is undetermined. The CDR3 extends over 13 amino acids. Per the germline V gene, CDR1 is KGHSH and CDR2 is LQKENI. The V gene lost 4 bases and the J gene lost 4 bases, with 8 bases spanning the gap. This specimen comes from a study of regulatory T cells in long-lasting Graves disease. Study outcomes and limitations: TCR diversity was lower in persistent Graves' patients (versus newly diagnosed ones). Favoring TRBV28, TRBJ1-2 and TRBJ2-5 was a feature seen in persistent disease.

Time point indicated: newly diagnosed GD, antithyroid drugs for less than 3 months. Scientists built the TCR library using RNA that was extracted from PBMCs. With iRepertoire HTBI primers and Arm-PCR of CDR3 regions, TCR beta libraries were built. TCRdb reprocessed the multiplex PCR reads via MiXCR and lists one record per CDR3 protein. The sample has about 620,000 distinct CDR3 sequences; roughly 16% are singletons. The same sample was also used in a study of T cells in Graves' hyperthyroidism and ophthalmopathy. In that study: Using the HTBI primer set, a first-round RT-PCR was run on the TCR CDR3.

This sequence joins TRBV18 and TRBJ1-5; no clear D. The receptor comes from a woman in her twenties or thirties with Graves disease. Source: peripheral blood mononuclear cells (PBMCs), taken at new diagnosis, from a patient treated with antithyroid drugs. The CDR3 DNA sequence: TGTGCCAGCTCACAGGGTATTAATCAGCCCCAGCATTTT. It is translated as CASSQGINQPQHF.